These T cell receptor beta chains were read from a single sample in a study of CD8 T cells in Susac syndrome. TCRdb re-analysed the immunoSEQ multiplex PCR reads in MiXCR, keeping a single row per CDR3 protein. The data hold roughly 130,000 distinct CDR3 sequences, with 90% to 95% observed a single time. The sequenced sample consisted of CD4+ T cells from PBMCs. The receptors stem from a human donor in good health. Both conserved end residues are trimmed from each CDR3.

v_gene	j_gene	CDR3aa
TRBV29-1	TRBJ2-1	SVASGRSDREQF
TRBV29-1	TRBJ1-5	SVSRGTSNQPQH
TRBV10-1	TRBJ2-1	ASSALTGGNEQF
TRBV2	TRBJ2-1	ASRGSLAGGYNEQF
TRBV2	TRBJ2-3	ASGTSGTVTDTQY
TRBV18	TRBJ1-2	ASSSGQEGGYT
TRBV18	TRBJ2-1	ASSPFPAENHKGNEQF
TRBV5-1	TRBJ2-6	ASSASALSSGANVLT
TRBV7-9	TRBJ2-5	ASSFQPGRRSVQETQY
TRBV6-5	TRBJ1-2	ASSYSGKHYGYT
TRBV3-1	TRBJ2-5	ASSRLAEETQY
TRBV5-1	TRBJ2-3	ASSQQGQATDTQY
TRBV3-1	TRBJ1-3	ASSKEGGGNTIY
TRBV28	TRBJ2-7	ASSLPDTRFTYEQY
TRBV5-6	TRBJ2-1	ASSGTTSNEQF
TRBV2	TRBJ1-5	ASRDNSQPQH
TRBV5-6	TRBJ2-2	ASSLSGLRTGELF
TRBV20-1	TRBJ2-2	SARGGRGYPNYTGERF
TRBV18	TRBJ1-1	ASSPNPRGTEAF
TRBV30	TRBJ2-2	AWSVMGSTGELF
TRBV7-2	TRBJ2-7	ASSPLAGGPGEQY
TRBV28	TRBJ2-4	ASSYVTSAKRDIQY
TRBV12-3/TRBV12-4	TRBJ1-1	ASSPSGTGIQYAF
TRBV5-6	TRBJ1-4	ASSPQRGTSDEKLF
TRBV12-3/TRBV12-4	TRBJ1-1	ASSSTGGLKAF
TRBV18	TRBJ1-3	ASSQGPQSGNTIY
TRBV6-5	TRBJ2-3	ASSYRGAEDYLTDTQY
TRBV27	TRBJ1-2	ASSFADSGGYT
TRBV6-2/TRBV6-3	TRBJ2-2	ASNRAVQNTGELF
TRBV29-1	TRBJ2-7	SVERTSGIGSYEQY
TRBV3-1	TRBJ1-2	ASTTQGSRGYT
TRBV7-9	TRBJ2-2	ATPTGGAAGELF
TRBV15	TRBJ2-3	ATRVTGADTQY
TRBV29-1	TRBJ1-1	SVQGNTEAF
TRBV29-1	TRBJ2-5	SGTGAETQY
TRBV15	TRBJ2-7	ATSRPDSPPRTQY
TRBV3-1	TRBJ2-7	ASSQAAYEQY
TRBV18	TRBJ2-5	ASSVDRGLETQY
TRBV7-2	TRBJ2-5	ASSPWWGQEVRETQY